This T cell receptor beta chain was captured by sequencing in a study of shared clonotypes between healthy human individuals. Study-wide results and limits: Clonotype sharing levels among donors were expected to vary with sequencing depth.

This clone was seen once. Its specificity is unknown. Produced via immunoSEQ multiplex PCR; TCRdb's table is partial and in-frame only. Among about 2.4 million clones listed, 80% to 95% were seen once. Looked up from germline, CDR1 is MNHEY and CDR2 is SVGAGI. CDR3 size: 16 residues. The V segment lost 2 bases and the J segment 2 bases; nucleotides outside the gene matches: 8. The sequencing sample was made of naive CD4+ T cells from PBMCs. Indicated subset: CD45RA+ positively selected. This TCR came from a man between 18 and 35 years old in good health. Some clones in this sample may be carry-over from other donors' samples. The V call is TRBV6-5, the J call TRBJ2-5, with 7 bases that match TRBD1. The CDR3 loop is CASSYLRNRGQETQYF. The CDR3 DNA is TGTGCCAGCAGTTACCTCCGGAACAGGGGACAAGAGACCCAGTACTTC.